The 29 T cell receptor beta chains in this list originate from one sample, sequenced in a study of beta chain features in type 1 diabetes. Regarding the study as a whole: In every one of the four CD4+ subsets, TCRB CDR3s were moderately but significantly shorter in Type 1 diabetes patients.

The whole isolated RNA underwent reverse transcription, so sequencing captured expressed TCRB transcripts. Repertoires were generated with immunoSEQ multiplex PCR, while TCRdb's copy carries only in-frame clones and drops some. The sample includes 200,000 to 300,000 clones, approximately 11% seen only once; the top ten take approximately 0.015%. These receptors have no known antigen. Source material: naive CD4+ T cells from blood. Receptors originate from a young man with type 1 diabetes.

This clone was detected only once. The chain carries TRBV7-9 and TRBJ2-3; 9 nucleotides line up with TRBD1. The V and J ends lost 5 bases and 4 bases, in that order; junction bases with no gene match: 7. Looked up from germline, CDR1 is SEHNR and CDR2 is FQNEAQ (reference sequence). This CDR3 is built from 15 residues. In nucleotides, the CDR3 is TGTGCCAGCAGCAGGGACAGGGTGGGCGCAGATACGCAGTATTTT. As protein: CASSRDRVGADTQYF.

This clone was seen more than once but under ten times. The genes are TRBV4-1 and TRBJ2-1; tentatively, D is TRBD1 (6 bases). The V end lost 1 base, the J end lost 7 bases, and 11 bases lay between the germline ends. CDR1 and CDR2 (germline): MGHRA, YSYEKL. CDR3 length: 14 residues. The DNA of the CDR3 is TGCGCCAGCAGCCAAGCGTGGGGGCCGAATGAGCAGTTCTTC. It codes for CASSQAWGPNEQFF.

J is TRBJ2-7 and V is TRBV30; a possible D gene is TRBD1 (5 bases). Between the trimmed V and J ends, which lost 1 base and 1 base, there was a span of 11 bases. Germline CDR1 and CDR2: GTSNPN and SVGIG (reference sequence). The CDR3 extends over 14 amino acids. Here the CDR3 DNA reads TGTGCCTGGAGTGACGGCAGGGTATCCTACGAGCAGTACTTC. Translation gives CAWSDGRVSYEQYF.

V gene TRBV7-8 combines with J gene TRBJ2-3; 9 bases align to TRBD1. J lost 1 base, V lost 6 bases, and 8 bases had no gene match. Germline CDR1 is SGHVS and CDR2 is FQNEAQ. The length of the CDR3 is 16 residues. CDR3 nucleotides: TGTGCCAGCAGTTTTACAGGGGGCGCCGGCACAGATACGCAGTATTTT. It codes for CASSFTGGAGTDTQYF.

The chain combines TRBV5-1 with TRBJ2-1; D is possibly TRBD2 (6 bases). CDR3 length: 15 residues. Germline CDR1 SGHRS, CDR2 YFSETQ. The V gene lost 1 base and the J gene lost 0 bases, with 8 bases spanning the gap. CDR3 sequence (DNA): TGCGCCAGCAGCTTGTCGGAGGGCTCCTACAATGAGCAGTTCTTC. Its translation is CASSLSEGSYNEQFF.

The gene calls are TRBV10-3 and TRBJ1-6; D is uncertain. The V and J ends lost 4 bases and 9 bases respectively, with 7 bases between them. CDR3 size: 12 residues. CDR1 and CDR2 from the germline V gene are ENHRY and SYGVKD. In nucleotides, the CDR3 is TGTGCCATCAGTGGCCCAGGTTCACCCCTCCACTTT. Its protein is CAISGPGSPLHF.

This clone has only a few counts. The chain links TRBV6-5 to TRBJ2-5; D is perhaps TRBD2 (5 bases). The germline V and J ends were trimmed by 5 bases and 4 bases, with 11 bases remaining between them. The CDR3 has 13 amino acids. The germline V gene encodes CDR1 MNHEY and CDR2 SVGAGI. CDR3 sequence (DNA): TGTGCCAGCAGTCACGACTATACAGAGACCCAGTACTTC. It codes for CASSHDYTETQYF.

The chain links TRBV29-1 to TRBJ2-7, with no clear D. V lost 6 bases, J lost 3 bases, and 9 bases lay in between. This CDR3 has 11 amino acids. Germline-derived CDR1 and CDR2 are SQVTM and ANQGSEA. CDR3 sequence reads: CSVNTNYEQYF. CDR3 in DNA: TGCAGCGTCAATACAAACTACGAGCAGTACTTC.

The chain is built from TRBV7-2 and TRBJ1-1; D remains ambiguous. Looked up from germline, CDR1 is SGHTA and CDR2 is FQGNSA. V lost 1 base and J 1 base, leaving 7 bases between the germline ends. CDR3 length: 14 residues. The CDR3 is CASSLVNWNTEAFF. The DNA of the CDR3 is TGTGCCAGCAGCTTAGTCAACTGGAACACTGAAGCTTTCTTT.

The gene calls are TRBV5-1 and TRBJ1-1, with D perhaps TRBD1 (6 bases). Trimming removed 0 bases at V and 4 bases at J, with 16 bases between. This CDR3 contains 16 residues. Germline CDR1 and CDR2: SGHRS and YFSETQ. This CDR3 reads CASSLGPRGRGTEAFF. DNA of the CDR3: TGCGCCAGCAGCTTGGGCCCCAGGGGTCGGGGCACTGAAGCTTTCTTT.

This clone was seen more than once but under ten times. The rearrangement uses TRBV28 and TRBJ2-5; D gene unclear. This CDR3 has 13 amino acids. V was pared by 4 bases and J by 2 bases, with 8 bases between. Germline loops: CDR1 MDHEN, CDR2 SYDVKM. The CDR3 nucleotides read TGTGCCAGCAGTTATACAGCACAAGAGACCCAGTACTTC. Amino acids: CASSYTAQETQYF.

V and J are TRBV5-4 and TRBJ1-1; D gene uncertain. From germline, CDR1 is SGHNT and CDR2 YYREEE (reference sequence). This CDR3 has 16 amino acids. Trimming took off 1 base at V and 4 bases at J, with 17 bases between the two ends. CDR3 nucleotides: TGTGCCAGCAGCTTGCCGGGTCGGCAGAAGGCCACTGAAGCTTTCTTT. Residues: CASSLPGRQKATEAFF.

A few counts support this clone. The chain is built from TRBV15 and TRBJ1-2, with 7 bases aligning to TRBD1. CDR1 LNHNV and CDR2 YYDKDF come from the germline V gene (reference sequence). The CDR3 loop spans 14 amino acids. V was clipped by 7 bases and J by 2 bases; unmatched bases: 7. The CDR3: CATNVQGKNYGYTF. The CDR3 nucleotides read TGTGCCACCAACGTACAGGGGAAGAACTATGGCTACACCTTC.

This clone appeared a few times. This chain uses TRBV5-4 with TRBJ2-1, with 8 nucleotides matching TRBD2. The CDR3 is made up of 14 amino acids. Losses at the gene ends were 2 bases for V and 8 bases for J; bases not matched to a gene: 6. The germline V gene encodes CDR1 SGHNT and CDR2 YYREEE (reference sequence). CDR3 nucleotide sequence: TGTGCCAGCAGCTTTAGCGGGGCGGGCTATGAGCAGTTCTTC. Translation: CASSFSGAGYEQFF.

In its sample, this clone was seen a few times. The CDR3 nucleotides are TGTGCCAGTAGCTGGGAATTGCAGGGGATAGGGGAGCAGTACTTC. Its protein is CASSWELQGIGEQYF. V and J are TRBV19 and TRBJ2-7, with D maybe TRBD1 (6 bases). Germline lookup yields CDR1 LNHDA and CDR2 SQIVND (reference sequence). The CDR3 length is 15 residues. Trimming left V 6 bases short and J 7 bases short, with 22 bases between.

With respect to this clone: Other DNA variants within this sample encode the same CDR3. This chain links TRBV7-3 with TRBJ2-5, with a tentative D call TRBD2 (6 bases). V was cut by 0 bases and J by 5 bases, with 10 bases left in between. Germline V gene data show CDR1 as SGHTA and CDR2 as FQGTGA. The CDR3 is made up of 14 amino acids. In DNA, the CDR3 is TGTGCCAGCAGCTTAACCGGGGGTGGGGAGACCCAGTACTTC. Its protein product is CASSLTGGGETQYF.

The CDR3 sequence: CASSLGTSGNTGELFF. The DNA for the CDR3 is TGCGCCAGCAGCTTGGGGACTAGCGGGAACACCGGGGAGCTGTTTTTT. The chain carries TRBV5-1 and TRBJ2-2; 10 nucleotides match TRBD2. The CDR3 is 16 residues long. Germline loops: CDR1 SGHRS, CDR2 YFSETQ. After removal of 0 bases from V and 1 base from J, the junction contained 0 bases not matched to a gene.

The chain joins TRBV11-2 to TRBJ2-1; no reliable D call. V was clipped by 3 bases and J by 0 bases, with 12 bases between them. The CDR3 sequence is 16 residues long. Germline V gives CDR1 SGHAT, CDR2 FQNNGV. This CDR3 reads CASSFIYLSSYNEQFF. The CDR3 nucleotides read TGTGCCAGCAGCTTCATCTACTTGAGCTCCTACAATGAGCAGTTCTTC.

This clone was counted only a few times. This CDR3 reads CASSSGVSGETQYF. In DNA, the CDR3 is TGCGCCAGCAGCTCAGGCGTATCAGGGGAGACCCAGTACTTC. The chain links TRBV5-1 to TRBJ2-5; tentatively, D is TRBD1 (5 bases). The germline V gene has CDR1 SGHRS and CDR2 YFSETQ. Between the trimmed V and J ends, which lost 3 bases and 5 bases, there was a span of 14 bases. This CDR3 is 14 amino acids long. Full variable domain (remainder filled in from reference TRBV5-1 and TRBJ2-5): KAGVTQTPRYLIKTRGQQVTLSCSPISGHRSVSWYQQTPGQGLQFLFEYFSETQRNKGNFPGRFSGRQFSNSRSEMNVSTLELGDSALYLCASSSGVSGETQYFGPGTRLLVL.

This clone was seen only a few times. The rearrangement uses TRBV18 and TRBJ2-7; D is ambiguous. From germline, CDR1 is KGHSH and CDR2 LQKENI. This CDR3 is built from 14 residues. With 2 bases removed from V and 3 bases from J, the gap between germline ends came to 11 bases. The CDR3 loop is CASSPTQEHYEQYF. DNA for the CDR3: TGTGCCAGCTCACCAACCCAGGAACACTACGAGCAGTACTTC. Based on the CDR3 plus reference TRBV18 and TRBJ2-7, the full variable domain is NAGVMQNPRHLVRRRGQEARLRCSPMKGHSHVYWYRQLPEEGLKFMVYLQKENIIDESGMPKERFSAEFPKEGPSILRIQQVVRGDSAAYFCASSPTQEHYEQYFGPGTRLTVT.

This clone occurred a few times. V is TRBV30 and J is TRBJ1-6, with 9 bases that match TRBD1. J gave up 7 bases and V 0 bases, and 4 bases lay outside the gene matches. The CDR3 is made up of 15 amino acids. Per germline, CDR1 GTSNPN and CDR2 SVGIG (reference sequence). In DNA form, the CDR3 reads TGTGCCTGGAGTGTCCGCGGACAGGGGAATTCACCCCTCCACTTT. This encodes CAWSVRGQGNSPLHF.

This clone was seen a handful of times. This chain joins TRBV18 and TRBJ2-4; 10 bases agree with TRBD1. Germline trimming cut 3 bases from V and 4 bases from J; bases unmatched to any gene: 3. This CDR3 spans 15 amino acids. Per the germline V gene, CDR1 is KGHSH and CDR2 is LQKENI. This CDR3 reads CASSPPGQGKNIQYF. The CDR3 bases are TGTGCCAGCTCACCCCCGGGACAGGGGAAAAACATTCAGTACTTC.

In DNA form, the CDR3 reads TGTGCCAGCAGTGAACCGGGGAGCTCCTACAATGAGCAGTTCTTC. Translated, it gives CASSEPGSSYNEQFF. The rearrangement uses TRBV25-1 and TRBJ2-1; D is perhaps TRBD2 (5 bases). The CDR3 is 15 amino acids. Looked up from germline, CDR1 is MGHDK and CDR2 is SYGVNS. V shed 2 bases and J shed 0 bases, with 8 bases lying between them.

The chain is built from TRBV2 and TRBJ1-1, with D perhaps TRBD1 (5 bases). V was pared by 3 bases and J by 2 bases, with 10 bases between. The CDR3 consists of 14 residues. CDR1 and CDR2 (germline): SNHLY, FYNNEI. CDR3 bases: TGTGCCAGCAGTGACTTGACAGCAAACACTGAAGCTTTCTTT. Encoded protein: CASSDLTANTEAFF.

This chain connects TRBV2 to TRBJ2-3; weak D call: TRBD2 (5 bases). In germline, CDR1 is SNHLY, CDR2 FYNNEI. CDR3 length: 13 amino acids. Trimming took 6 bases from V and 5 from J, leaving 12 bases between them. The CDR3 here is CASRLSRGDTQYF. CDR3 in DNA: TGTGCCAGCAGACTGAGTCGGGGAGATACGCAGTATTTT.

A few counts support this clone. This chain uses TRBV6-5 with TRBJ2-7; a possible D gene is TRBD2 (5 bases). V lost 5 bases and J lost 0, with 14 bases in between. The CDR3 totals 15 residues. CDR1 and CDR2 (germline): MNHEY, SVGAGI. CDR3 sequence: CASSNLASSSYEQYF. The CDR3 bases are TGTGCCAGCAGTAACTTAGCGTCAAGCTCCTACGAGCAGTACTTC.

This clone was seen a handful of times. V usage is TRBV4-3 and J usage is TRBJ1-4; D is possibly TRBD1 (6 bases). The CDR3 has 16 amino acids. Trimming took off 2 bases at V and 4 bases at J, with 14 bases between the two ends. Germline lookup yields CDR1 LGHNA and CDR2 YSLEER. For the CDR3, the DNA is TGCGCCAGCAGCCAAAAGGGGGGGTTCGGTAATGAAAAACTGTTTTTT. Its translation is CASSQKGGFGNEKLFF.

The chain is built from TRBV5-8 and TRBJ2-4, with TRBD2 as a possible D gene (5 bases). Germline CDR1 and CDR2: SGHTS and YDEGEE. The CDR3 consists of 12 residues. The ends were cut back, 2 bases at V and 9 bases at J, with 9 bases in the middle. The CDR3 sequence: CASSFTRGIQYF. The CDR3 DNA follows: TGTGCCAGCAGCTTCACCCGGGGCATTCAGTACTTC.

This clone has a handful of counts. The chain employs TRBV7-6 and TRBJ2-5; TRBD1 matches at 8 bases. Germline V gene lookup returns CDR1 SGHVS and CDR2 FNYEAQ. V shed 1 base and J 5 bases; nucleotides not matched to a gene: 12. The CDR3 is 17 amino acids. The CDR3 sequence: CASSLGRLGTGWETQYF. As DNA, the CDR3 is TGTGCCAGCAGCTTAGGGCGTTTGGGGACAGGCTGGGAGACCCAGTACTTC.